The 3 T cell receptor beta chains in this list originate from one sample, sequenced in a study of blood T cell repertoires in COVID-19. Sequencing was performed with immunoSEQ multiplex PCR; in TCRdb, only in-frame clones are kept and a portion is missing. This sample yields tens of thousands of clones, of which approximately 87% are seen a single time; over 4.5% belongs to the top ten. The sequenced material came from peripheral blood. Every receptor here comes from a human donor in a cohort sampled during active COVID-19.

The chain carries TRBV19 and TRBJ2-7; a weak D match, TRBD2 (5 bases). The CDR3 is 13 amino acids. Trimming left V 6 bases short and J 5 bases short, with 14 bases between. Germline CDR1 LNHDA, CDR2 SQIVND (reference sequence). CDR3 bases: TGTGCCAGTAGGACCCCGCCGGGAAACGAGCAGTACTTC. It yields the protein CASRTPPGNEQYF.

This clone was seen a handful of times. The V gene is TRBV4-1, the J gene TRBJ2-2; TRBD1 agrees at 8 bases. With 4 bases clipped from V and 8 bases from J, the junction kept 15 bases outside the gene matches. This CDR3 is built from 17 residues. Germline V gene data show CDR1 as MGHRA and CDR2 as YSYEKL. DNA for the CDR3: TGCGCCAGCAGCCGAAATACCGGACAGGGAGGTAGGGGGGAGCTGTTTTTT. Amino acids: CASSRNTGQGGRGELFF.

CDR3 in amino acids: CASNPGQGHGELFF. CDR3 DNA: TGTGCCAGCAACCCGGGACAGGGGCACGGGGAGCTGTTTTTT. This chain uses TRBV11-1 with TRBJ2-2; TRBD1 aligns across 10 bases. J was trimmed by 7 bases and V by 7 bases; bases with no gene match: 6. The CDR3 contains 14 residues. Per the germline V gene, CDR1 is SGHAT and CDR2 is FQDESV (reference sequence).